These 13 T cell receptor beta chains originate from one sample sequenced in a study of cytomegalovirus exposure and HLA in healthy donors. Both 60 Vbeta primers and 13 Jbeta primers went into the PCR. Method: immunoSEQ multiplex PCR; TCRdb's copy keeps in-frame clones and lacks some. Among 90,000 to 150,000 clones listed, approximately 75% were seen once. Sequencing was carried out using PBMCs. Receptors originate from a man aged 45-65 years in good health and CMV-seropositive.

The sample holds one count of this clone. This chain joins TRBV21-1 and TRBJ1-2; TRBD1, the table's D call, was not compared with the DNA. TRBV21-1 is shown as a pseudogene. There are 14 residues in the CDR3. The CDR3: CASSTETGYDGYTF. The CDR3 DNA reads TGTGCCAGCAGCACCGAGACAGGGTACGATGGCTACACCTTC.

Details on this clone: The junction shows a germline mismatch at one end, possibly a read error. This chain joins TRBV7-7 and TRBJ2-7; 12 bases align to TRBD2. Germline values: CDR1 SSHAT, CDR2 FNYEAQ (reference sequence). This CDR3 contains 15 residues. CDR3 in DNA: TGTGCTAGCAGCGAATCTAGCGGGGGGGCCTACGAGCAGTACTTC. Protein sequence: CASSESSGGAYEQYF.

The chain uses TRBV7-9 and TRBJ1-1, with D unclear. The germline V gene has CDR1 SEHNR and CDR2 FQNEAQ (reference sequence). The CDR3 loop spans 16 amino acids. V was clipped by 5 bases and J by 1 base, with 17 bases between them. CDR3 residues: CASSPPGVGRNTEAFF. The CDR3 bases are TGTGCCAGCAGCCCCCCCGGGGTAGGGAGGAACACTGAAGCTTTCTTT.

V gene TRBV7-2 combines with J gene TRBJ2-3; D call uncertain. Per germline, CDR1 SGHTA and CDR2 FQGNSA. V lost 7 bases to trimming and J lost 5 bases, with 19 bases between them. CDR3 length equals 15 residues. In DNA form, the CDR3 reads TGTGCCAGCACCCTTAGTACGAGACATGGAGATACGCAGTATTTT. Translation gives CASTLSTRHGDTQYF.

The rearrangement joins TRBV10-3 to TRBJ2-2; possible D gene TRBD2, 7 bases. Trimming took 6 bases from V and 2 from J, leaving 13 bases between them. The germline V gene has CDR1 ENHRY and CDR2 SYGVKD. This CDR3 contains 15 residues. This chain's CDR3 is CAIRKGGDNTGELFF. As DNA, the CDR3 is TGTGCCATCAGGAAGGGGGGGGACAACACCGGGGAGCTGTTTTTT.

The genes are TRBV10-3 and TRBJ2-5, with TRBD1 as a possible D gene (7 bases). The CDR3 is 13 amino acids. Trimming took off 7 bases at V and 5 bases at J, with 14 bases between the two ends. Per germline, CDR1 ENHRY and CDR2 SYGVKD. This CDR3 is CAIKEGASETQYF. The CDR3 bases are TGTGCCATCAAGGAGGGGGCGAGTGAGACCCAGTACTTC.

This clone was observed a handful of times. The chain couples TRBV14 to TRBJ2-7, with a weak D call TRBD1 (6 bases). V was cut by 4 bases and J by 5 bases, with 18 bases left in between. Per germline, CDR1 SGHDN and CDR2 FVKESK. The CDR3 consists of 15 residues. CDR3 bases: TGTGCCAGCAGCCTTTTGAAAGGGGGAGCGAACGAGCAGTACTTC. As protein: CASSLLKGGANEQYF. Together with reference TRBV14 and TRBJ2-7, the CDR3 gives the full variable domain: EAGVTQFPSHSVIEKGQTVTLRCDPISGHDNLYWYRRVMGKEIKFLLHFVKESKQDESGMPNNRFLAERTGGTYSTLKVQPAELEDSGVYFCASSLLKGGANEQYFGPGTRLTVT.

The chain is built from TRBV30 and TRBJ2-1, with 10 bases aligning to TRBD2. The CDR3 is 14 amino acids. Germline V lookup: CDR1 GTSNPN, CDR2 SVGIG (reference sequence). V gave up 3 bases and J gave up 5 bases; unmatched junction bases: 4. In DNA, the CDR3 is TGTGCCTGGAGCTCTAGCGGGGGTAACAATGAGCAGTTCTTC. This codes for CAWSSSGGNNEQFF.

The chain joins TRBV15 to TRBJ1-2, with D perhaps TRBD1 (5 bases). The germline CDR1 and CDR2 sequences are LNHNV and YYDKDF (reference sequence). The V end lost 1 base, the J end lost 7 bases, and 22 bases lay between the germline ends. This CDR3 is built from 17 residues. Here the CDR3 DNA reads TGTGCCACCAGCAGAGCTAACCCCGAGACAGTCCGGAGTGGCTACACCTTC. This translates into CATSRANPETVRSGYTF.

The CDR3, as DNA: TGTGCCAGCAGTGAAGGACAGGGGGCTTACGAGCAGTACTTC. This gives the protein CASSEGQGAYEQYF. V and J are TRBV6-1 and TRBJ2-7; 10 bases are a match to TRBD1. J lost 4 bases, V lost 1 base, and 1 base had no gene match. Germline CDR1 MNHNS, CDR2 SASEGT. The length of the CDR3 is 14 residues.

Written as DNA, the CDR3 is TGTGCCAGCAGCGAGCGGGTGCCCTCCTACGAGCAGTACTTC. Amino acids: CASSERVPSYEQYF. The gene calls are TRBV6-1 and TRBJ2-7; TRBD2 might be the D (6 bases). CDR1 and CDR2 (germline): MNHNS, SASEGT. V was shortened by 6 bases and J by 0 bases, with 12 bases between the two germline ends. The CDR3 runs 14 residues.

J is TRBJ1-5 and V is TRBV7-9, with D perhaps TRBD1 (6 bases). Trimming removed 5 bases from V and 5 bases from J, with 7 bases in between. The CDR3 loop spans 12 amino acids. In germline, CDR1 is SEHNR, CDR2 FQNEAQ (reference sequence). The CDR3 coding sequence is TGTGCCAGCAGCCCAGGGGATCAGCCCCAGCATTTT. Translated, it gives CASSPGDQPQHF.

Concerning this clone itself: Within the sample, other DNA sequences also encode this same CDR3. The rearrangement uses TRBV30 and TRBJ1-2; no firm D call. Per germline, CDR1 GTSNPN and CDR2 SVGIG (reference sequence). Trimming took 4 bases from V and 4 from J, leaving 13 bases between them. The CDR3 has 13 amino acids. CDR3 bases: TGTGCCTGGAATCGAGGTGAAGGCTATGGCTACACCTTC. The encoded protein is CAWNRGEGYGYTF. The whole variable domain, filled in from reference TRBV30 and TRBJ1-2, reads SQTIHQWPATLVQPVGSPLSLECTVEGTSNPNLYWYRQAAGRGLQLLFYSVGIGQISSEVPQNLSASRPQDRQFILSSKKLLLSDSGFYLCAWNRGEGYGYTFGSGTRLTVV.